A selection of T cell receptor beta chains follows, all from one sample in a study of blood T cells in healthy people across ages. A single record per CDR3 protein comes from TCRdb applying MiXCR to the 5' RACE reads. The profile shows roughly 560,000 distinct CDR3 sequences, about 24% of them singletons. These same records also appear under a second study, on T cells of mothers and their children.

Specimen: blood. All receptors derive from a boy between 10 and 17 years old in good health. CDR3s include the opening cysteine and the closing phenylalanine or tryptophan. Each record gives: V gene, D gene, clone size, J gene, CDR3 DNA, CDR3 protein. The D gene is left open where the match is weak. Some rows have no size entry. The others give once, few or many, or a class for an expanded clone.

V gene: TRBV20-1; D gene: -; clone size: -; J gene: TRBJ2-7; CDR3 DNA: TGCAGTGCTAGCCCGCTCCGGGACAAGGGATCTTTGAGCTCCTACGAGCAGTACTTC; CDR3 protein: CSASPLRDKGSLSSYEQYF
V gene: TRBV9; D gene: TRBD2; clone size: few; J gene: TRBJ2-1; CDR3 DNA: TGTGCCAGCAGCGTTGGACCAGCGGGAGTGGAGAATGAGCAGTTCTTC; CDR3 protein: CASSVGPAGVENEQFF
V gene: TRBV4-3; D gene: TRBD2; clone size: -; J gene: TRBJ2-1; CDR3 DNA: TGCGCCAGCAGCCAAGATTCAGCGGGAGTTAGCTACAATGAGCAGTTCTTC; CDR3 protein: CASSQDSAGVSYNEQFF
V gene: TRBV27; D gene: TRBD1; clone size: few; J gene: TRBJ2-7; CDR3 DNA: TGTGCCAGCAGGTACAGGGGCTCCTACGAGCAGTACTTC; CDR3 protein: CASRYRGSYEQYF
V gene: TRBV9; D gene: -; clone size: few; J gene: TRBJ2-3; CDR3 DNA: TGTGCCAGCAGCGAGGGGGGGAGAGATACGCAGTATTTT; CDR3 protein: CASSEGGRDTQYF
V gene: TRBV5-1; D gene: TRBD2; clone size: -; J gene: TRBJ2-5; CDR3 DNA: TGCGCCAGCAGCTTGTCTAGCGGGACGGAGACCCAGTACTTC; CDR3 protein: CASSLSSGTETQYF
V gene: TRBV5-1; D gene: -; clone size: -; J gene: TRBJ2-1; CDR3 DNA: TGCGCCAGCAGCCGCGCCGATGAGCAGTTCTTC; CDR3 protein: CASSRADEQFF
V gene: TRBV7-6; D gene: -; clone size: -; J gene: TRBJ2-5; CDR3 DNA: TGTGCCAGCAGCTTACCCCTGGCACCGGGACCAATGCAAGAGACCCAGTACTTC; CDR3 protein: CASSLPLAPGPMQETQYF
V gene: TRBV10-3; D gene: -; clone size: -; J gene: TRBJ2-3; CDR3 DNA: TGTGCCATCAGTGAGTCTACCTTCGTAACAGATACGCAGTATTTT; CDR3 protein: CAISESTFVTDTQYF
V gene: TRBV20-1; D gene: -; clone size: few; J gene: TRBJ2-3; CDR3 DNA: TGCAGTGCTAGAGATCCCCGAGGCGGTGCTCAGGGTACGCAGTATTTT; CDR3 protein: CSARDPRGGAQGTQYF
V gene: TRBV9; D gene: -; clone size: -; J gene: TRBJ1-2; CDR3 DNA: TGTGCCAGCAGCGTAGGGGGGTCCTATGGCTACACCTTC; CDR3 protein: CASSVGGSYGYTF
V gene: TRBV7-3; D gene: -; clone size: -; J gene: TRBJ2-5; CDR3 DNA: TGTGCCAGCAGCCTGGACGCGGGAGAGACCCAGTACTTC; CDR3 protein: CASSLDAGETQYF
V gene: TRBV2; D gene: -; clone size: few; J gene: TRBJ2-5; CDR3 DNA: TGTGCCAGCAGAAACCAGGGAGAGACCCAGTACTTC; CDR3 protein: CASRNQGETQYF
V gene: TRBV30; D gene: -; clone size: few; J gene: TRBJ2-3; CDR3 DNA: TGTGCCTGGAGACCCCTGGCAGGAGGAGGGGGAAGCACGCAGTATTTT; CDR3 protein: CAWRPLAGGGGSTQYF
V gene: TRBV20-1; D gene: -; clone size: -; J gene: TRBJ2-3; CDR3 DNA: TGCAGTGCTAGTGGGTCGGCTGGGATCACAGATACGCAGTATTTT; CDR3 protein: CSASGSAGITDTQYF
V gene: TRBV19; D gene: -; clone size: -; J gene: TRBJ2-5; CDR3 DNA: TGTGCCAGTAGCGTTTTTTGGGGGCAAGAGACCCAGTACTTC; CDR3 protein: CASSVFWGQETQYF
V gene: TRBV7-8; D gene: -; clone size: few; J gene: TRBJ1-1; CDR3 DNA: TGTGCCAGCAGCTCCTATGGGGGCAGGGCCGCTGAAGCTTTCTTT; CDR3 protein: CASSSYGGRAAEAFF
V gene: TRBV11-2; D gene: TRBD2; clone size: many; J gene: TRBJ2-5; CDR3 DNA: TGTGCCAGCAGCTCGGGGGGGAAGGAGACCCAGTACTTC; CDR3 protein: CASSSGGKETQYF
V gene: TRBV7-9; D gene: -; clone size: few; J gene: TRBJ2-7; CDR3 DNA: TGTGCCAGCATCGATGATTCATCCAGCGTTGACGAGCAGTACTTC; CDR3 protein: CASIDDSSSVDEQYF
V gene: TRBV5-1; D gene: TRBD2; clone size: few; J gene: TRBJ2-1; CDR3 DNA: TGCGCCAGCAGCAATAGCGGGGTCAAGCGGGATGAGCAGTTCTTC; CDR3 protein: CASSNSGVKRDEQFF
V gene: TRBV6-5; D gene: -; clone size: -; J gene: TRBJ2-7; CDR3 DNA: TGTGCCAGCAGTTACGGGGTCCCCTACGAGCAGTACTTC; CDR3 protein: CASSYGVPYEQYF
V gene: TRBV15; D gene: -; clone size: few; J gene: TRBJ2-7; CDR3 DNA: TGTGCCACCAGCAGCTACAGGGACGTATCCTACGAGCAGTACTTC; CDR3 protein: CATSSYRDVSYEQYF
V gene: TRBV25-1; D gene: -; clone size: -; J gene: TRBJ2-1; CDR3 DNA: TGTGCCAGCAGTAGAAGCGGCCCAATACACTACAATGAGCAGTTCTTC; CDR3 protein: CASSRSGPIHYNEQFF
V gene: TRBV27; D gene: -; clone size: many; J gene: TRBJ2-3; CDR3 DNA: TGTGCTGCGCGGGGTAGCGGAGGAGATACGCAGTATTTT; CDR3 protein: CAARGSGGDTQYF
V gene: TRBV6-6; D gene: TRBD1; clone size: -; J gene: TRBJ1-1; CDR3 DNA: TGTGCCAGCAGGGGGGACAGTATGAACACTGAAGCTTTCTTT; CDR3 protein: CASRGDSMNTEAFF
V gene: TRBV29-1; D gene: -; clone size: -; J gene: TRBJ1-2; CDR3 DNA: TGCAGCGTTGAGTGGACACGACAGGAGTATGGCTACACCTTC; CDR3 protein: CSVEWTRQEYGYTF
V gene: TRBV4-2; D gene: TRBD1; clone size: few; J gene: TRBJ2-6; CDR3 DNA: TGTGCCAGCAGCCAACTGGACAGGGTCCAGGGGGCCAACGTCCTGACTTTC; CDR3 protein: CASSQLDRVQGANVLTF
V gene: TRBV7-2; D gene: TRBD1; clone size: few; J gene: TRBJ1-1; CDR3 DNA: TGTGCCAGCAGCTTAGCCAGAGGGGGCGGTGCTTTCTTT; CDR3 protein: CASSLARGGGAFF
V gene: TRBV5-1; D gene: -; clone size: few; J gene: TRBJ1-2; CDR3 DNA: TGCGCCAGCAGCTTGGACTCCCGGTCCCCCTATGGCTACACCTTC; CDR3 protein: CASSLDSRSPYGYTF
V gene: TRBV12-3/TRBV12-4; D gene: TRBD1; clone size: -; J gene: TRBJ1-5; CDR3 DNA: TGTGCCAGCAGTTTAGACAGGGGGCTTCAGCCCCAGCATTTT; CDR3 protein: CASSLDRGLQPQHF
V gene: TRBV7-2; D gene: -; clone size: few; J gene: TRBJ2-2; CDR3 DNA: TGTGCCAGCAGCACAGGGAACACCGGGGAGCTGTTTTTT; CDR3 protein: CASSTGNTGELFF
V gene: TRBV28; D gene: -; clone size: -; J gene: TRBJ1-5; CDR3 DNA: TGTGCCAGCAGTGGTCTAGCGGGGGGTACAGATACGCAGCATTTT; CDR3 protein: CASSGLAGGTDTQHF
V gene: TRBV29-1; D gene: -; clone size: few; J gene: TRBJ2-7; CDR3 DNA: TGCAGCGCCAATAAGGCATCAGAATCCTACGAGCAGTACTTC; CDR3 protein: CSANKASESYEQYF
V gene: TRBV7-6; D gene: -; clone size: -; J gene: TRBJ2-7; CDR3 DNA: TGTGCCAGCAGCTTACTCAGGGAAAGCTACGAGCAGTACTTC; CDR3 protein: CASSLLRESYEQYF